This T cell receptor beta chain emerged from a study of beta chain features in type 1 diabetes. Background on the study: Age, gender and cell yields were alike across patients and healthy donors. General study points: Shortening that was moderate but significant affected the TCRB CDR3s of Type 1 diabetes patients in all four CD4+ subsets.

Deletions cut 2 bases from V and 2 bases from J, with 12 bases between. Germline CDR1 and CDR2: MGHRA and YSYEKL. CDR3 length: 15 residues. Markers CD45RO/CCR7/CD25/CD127/CD95/CD27 served to sort CD4+ naive, central memory, regulatory and stem cell-like memory cells. Remarks on this clone: Its matching antigen is unknown.

The sequenced template was cDNA made from the entire isolated RNA. Profiling relied on immunoSEQ multiplex PCR, and the TCRdb table lists in-frame clones only, not all of them. The sample holds 40,000 to 60,000 clones, 63% seen once. The sequencing sample was made of stem cell memory CD4+ T cells from blood. The chain couples TRBV4-1 to TRBJ1-2, with TRBD1 as a possible D gene (6 bases). The receptor's source is a young woman with type 1 diabetes. The CDR3 sequence: CASSQPTQGNYGYTF. In DNA form, the CDR3 reads TGCGCCAGCAGCCAACCCACACAGGGCAACTATGGCTACACCTTC.